The 21 T cell receptor beta chains in this list originate from one sample, sequenced in a study of breast tumors, draining lymph nodes, adjacent tissues. Samples came from axillary lymph nodes draining the breast cancer. TCRdb recomputed calls from the multiplex PCR reads with MiXCR, one row per CDR3 protein. The table lists 65,000 to 80,000 distinct CDR3 sequences, roughly 20% of them singletons, with 2% to 2.5% in the top ten. Sequenced sample: axillary lymph node tissue. The receptor set was obtained from a female donor with breast cancer. Some clones in this sample may be carry-over from other donors' samples.

This clonotype was picked up many times. The chain is built from TRBV27 and TRBJ2-7; the D gene is possibly TRBD2 (6 bases). The V end was cut by 0 bases, the J end by 2 bases, with 8 bases between. In germline, CDR1 is MNHEY, CDR2 SMNVEV (reference sequence). The CDR3 is 14 amino acids. CDR3 residues: CASSLSAGPYEQYF. In nucleotides, the CDR3 is TGTGCCAGCAGTTTATCGGCGGGACCCTACGAGCAGTACTTC.

Comments on this clonotype: A clone one base away is much larger, so this may be a read error. CDR3 bases: TGTGCCAGCACCCTAGGGGCGGCTACCGCTAGCAATCAGCCCCGGCATTTT. It specifies CASTLGAATASNQPRHF. This sequence joins TRBV7-8 and TRBJ1-5, with a weak D call TRBD1 (5 bases). CDR1 and CDR2 (germline): SGHVS, FQNEAQ. CDR3 length equals 17 residues.

This clonotype was seen at least ten times. This rearrangement joins TRBV5-1 to TRBJ2-5, with D perhaps matching TRBD2 (5 bases). The germline V and J ends were trimmed by 4 bases and 5 bases, with 21 bases remaining between them. From germline, CDR1 is SGHRS and CDR2 YFSETQ. This CDR3 region has 16 residues. The chain's CDR3 is CASSLAGMGNGETQYF. CDR3 nucleotide sequence: TGCGCCAGCAGCCTGGCGGGTATGGGGAACGGGGAGACCCAGTACTTC.

The rearrangement joins TRBV30 to TRBJ1-2; no reliable D call. This CDR3 has 13 residues. CDR1 is GTSNPN and CDR2 is SVGIG in the germline V gene (reference sequence). V was clipped by 1 base and J by 8 bases, with 14 bases between them. The DNA of the CDR3 is TGTGCCTGGAGTGGGCAGGAGGCGCGGGGCTACACCTTC. Amino acid sequence: CAWSGQEARGYTF.

As for this clonotype: This may be a read error, as it is one base from a much larger clone. This sequence joins TRBV12-3 or TRBV12-4 and TRBJ2-1, with D possibly matching TRBD2 (5 bases). V lost 8 bases to trimming and J lost 2 bases, with 10 bases between them. CDR3 length equals 13 residues. The CDR3 region has the DNA TGTGCCAGCGGGAGTAGCCCCTACAATGAGCAGTTCTTC. Residues: CASGSSPYNEQFF.

The table lists this clonotype with many counts. The chain recombines TRBV7-2 with TRBJ2-7; D tentatively reads TRBD1 or TRBD2 (7 bases each). Germline CDR1 and CDR2: SGHTA and FQGNSA. Trimming removed 4 bases at V and 7 bases at J, with 11 bases between. This CDR3 is built from 12 residues. The CDR3: CASSSRGGEQYF. The CDR3 bases are TGTGCCAGCAGCTCCAGGGGGGGGGAGCAGTACTTC.

This clonotype came up many times. J is TRBJ1-2 and V is TRBV27; tentative D call: TRBD1 (6 bases). Trimming cost V 6 bases and J 2 bases, with 13 bases left between them. Germline assignment: CDR1 MNHEY and CDR2 SMNVEV (reference sequence). The CDR3 has 14 residues. The CDR3: CASREQGSNYGYTF. CDR3 coding DNA: TGTGCCAGCAGGGAACAGGGCTCCAACTATGGCTACACCTTC.

This clonotype occurred many times. The chain links TRBV6-2 or TRBV6-3 to TRBJ2-1; the D gene is possibly TRBD2 (6 bases). The CDR3 is made up of 15 amino acids. CDR1 and CDR2 from the germline V gene are MNHEY and SVGEGT. The V and J ends lost 2 bases and 9 bases respectively, with 17 bases between them. The CDR3 DNA reads as TGTGCCAGCAGTTACGACGGCGGGAAGCGAGTTGAGCAGTTCTTC. This gives the protein CASSYDGGKRVEQFF.

In regard to this clonotype: A much larger clone is a single base away; this may be a read error. The J gene is TRBJ2-1, the V gene TRBV5-4; a possible D gene is TRBD1 (6 bases). The CDR3 runs to 14 residues. Germline CDR1 is SGHNT and CDR2 is YYREEE (reference sequence). The CDR3 nucleotides read TGTGCCAGCGGCTTGGGGCAGGGGTGGGATGAGCAGTTCTTC. Its translation: CASGLGQGWDEQFF.

To note about this clonotype: A much larger clone sits a single nucleotide away, making a read error possible. CDR3 sequence (DNA): TGTGCCACCAGCAGAGTGGGCTCAACTAATGAAAAACTGTCTTTT. This gives the protein CATSRVGSTNEKLSF. The rearrangement links TRBV15 to TRBJ1-4; no definite D call. From germline, CDR1 is LNHNV and CDR2 YYDKDF (reference sequence). CDR3 length: 15 residues.

This clonotype has ten or more counts. The chain employs TRBV20-1 and TRBJ2-1; no firm D call. Looked up from germline, CDR1 is DFQATT and CDR2 is SNEGSKA (reference sequence). The CDR3 runs 14 residues. Trimming removed 3 bases from V and 5 bases from J, with 14 bases in between. The CDR3 bases are TGCAGTGCTAGCCGCGGACCCTCTGACAATGAGCAGTTCTTC. It yields the protein CSASRGPSDNEQFF.

With regard to this clonotype: An end of the junction does not agree with germline; a read error may underlie this. The V and J genes are TRBV18 and TRBJ2-5; 9 nucleotides align to TRBD2. Germline values: CDR1 KGHSH, CDR2 LQKENI. The CDR3 consists of 16 residues. The CDR3, as DNA: TGTGCCAGCTCATCACCCTGGCGGGAGGGACAAGAGACCCAGTACTTC. Residues: CASSSPWREGQETQYF.

The chain links TRBV3-1 to TRBJ2-2; unclear D gene. This CDR3 has 14 amino acids. The germline gives CDR1 LGHDT, CDR2 YNNKEL (reference sequence). V was pared by 0 bases and J by 2 bases, with 4 bases between. CDR3 sequence: CASSQDPNTGELFF. CDR3 bases: TGTGCCAGCAGCCAAGATCCCAACACCGGGGAGCTGTTTTTT.

This clonotype has ten or more counts. The CDR3 nucleotides are TGCAGTGCTAGGGGACAGGTCGACTACGAGCAGTACTTC. Translated: CSARGQVDYEQYF. The rearrangement joins TRBV20-1 to TRBJ2-7; 8 positions match TRBD1. The ends lost 3 bases at V and 3 bases at J; junction bases unmatched: 4. The CDR3 runs 13 residues. The germline V gene encodes CDR1 DFQATT and CDR2 SNEGSKA (reference sequence).

This clonotype was seen more than once but under ten times. A read error may explain this, as a much larger clone is one base away. Likely a read error: the CDR3 ends without its conserved phenylalanine or tryptophan. The gene calls are TRBV20-1 and TRBJ1-2; D gene unclear. The germline gives CDR1 DFQATT, CDR2 SNEGSKA (reference sequence). The CDR3 spans 13 residues. V dropped 3 bases and J dropped 4 bases, with 12 bases sitting between them. The CDR3 loop reads CSASLGFTYGYTL. CDR3 nucleotides: TGCAGTGCTAGTTTAGGGTTCACCTATGGCTACACCCTC.

The sample holds many counts of this clonotype. The rearrangement joins TRBV20-1 to TRBJ2-5; TRBD2 is a possible D gene (6 bases). This CDR3 contains 16 residues. Between the trimmed V and J ends, which lost 5 bases and 5 bases, there was a span of 24 bases. Germline V gene data show CDR1 as DFQATT and CDR2 as SNEGSKA (reference sequence). CDR3 protein: CSAPEEGRVGGETQYF. The DNA of the CDR3 is TGCAGTGCTCCGGAGGAGGGGCGAGTGGGCGGTGAGACCCAGTACTTC.

This clonotype was seen repeatedly, ten times or more. The chain carries TRBV7-3 and TRBJ1-2; D unresolved. Germline CDR1 is SGHTA and CDR2 is FQGTGA. V lost 5 bases, J lost 3 bases, and 13 bases lay in between. The CDR3 has 14 residues. The CDR3 nucleotides read TGTGCCAGCAGCAGAAGCACAGACTACTATGGCTACACCTTC. Amino acid sequence: CASSRSTDYYGYTF.

This clonotype was observed at least ten times. This rearrangement joins TRBV20-1 to TRBJ2-2; 9 bases are shared with TRBD2. V gave up 6 bases and J gave up 6 bases; unmatched junction bases: 17. The germline V gene encodes CDR1 DFQATT and CDR2 SNEGSKA (reference sequence). This CDR3 contains 17 residues. The CDR3 here is CSAPRSSLAGRPGELFF. The CDR3 DNA follows: TGCAGTGCCCCCCGGAGTAGTCTAGCGGGACGGCCCGGGGAGCTGTTTTTT.

The sample holds many counts of this clonotype. This chain links TRBV19 with TRBJ1-3; possible D gene TRBD1, 5 bases. The germline V gene encodes CDR1 LNHDA and CDR2 SQIVND (reference sequence). The CDR3 runs to 15 residues. V shed 5 bases and J shed 0 bases, with 11 bases lying between them. The CDR3 nucleotides read TGTGCCAGTAGTGCCGGGGCCCTCTCTGGAAACACCATATATTTT. Encoded protein: CASSAGALSGNTIYF.

In this sample, this clonotype turned up once. A much larger clone is a single base away; this may be a read error. The chain is built from TRBV19 and TRBJ1-5; D gene uncertain. Per the germline V gene, CDR1 is LNHDA and CDR2 is SQIVND (reference sequence). The CDR3 covers 15 residues. The CDR3 DNA reads TGTGCCAGTAGTATTGGACGCAAACCCAATCAGCCCCATCATTTT. Protein sequence: CASSIGRKPNQPHHF.

In this sample, this clonotype turned up many times. The chain uses TRBV5-1 and TRBJ2-7; 12 bases are shared with TRBD1. J was trimmed by 7 bases and V by 5 bases; bases with no gene match: 10. The CDR3 is made up of 15 amino acids. Germline lookup yields CDR1 SGHRS and CDR2 YFSETQ. The CDR3 sequence is CASRHTGQGAREQYF. The CDR3 DNA is TGCGCCAGCAGGCACACGGGACAGGGGGCGCGGGAGCAGTACTTC.